The rows below give T cell receptor beta chains drawn from one sample of a study of T cell responses to AZD1222 COVID-19 vaccine. Method: immunoSEQ multiplex PCR; TCRdb's copy keeps in-frame clones and lacks some. The repertoire holds about 97,000 clones, with 84% as singletons. The input for sequencing was peripheral blood, taken on day 0 of AZD1222 vaccination. These receptor sequences come from an adult in good health. CDR3s include the opening cysteine and the closing phenylalanine or tryptophan. The D gene is left open where the match is weak. Rows may omit the clone size; those that give it use once, few, many or a size class.

j_call d_call v_call clone_size cdr3_aa cdr3_nt
TRBJ1-2 . TRBV5-1 few CASSPSAMGYTF TGCGCCAGCAGCCCCTCCGCGATGGGCTACACCTTC
TRBJ1-2 . TRBV9 once CASSVMSERYYGYTF TGTGCCAGCAGCGTAATGTCGGAGAGATACTATGGCTACACCTTC
TRBJ2-2 . TRBV7-2 . CASSLDGGPTGELFF TGTGCCAGCAGCTTAGACGGGGGCCCCACCGGGGAGCTGTTTTTT
TRBJ2-7 . TRBV13 . CASSPTGAPYEQYF TGTGCCAGCAGCCCGACAGGAGCCCCCTACGAGCAGTACTTC
TRBJ2-5 . TRBV11-3 . CASSTLTGAQETQYF TGTGCCAGCAGTACCCTCACGGGTGCGCAAGAGACCCAGTACTTC
TRBJ2-1 TRBD2 TRBV9 . CASSEAGLAGTSSYNEQFF TGTGCCAGCAGCGAAGCGGGACTAGCGGGGACAAGCTCCTACAATGAGCAGTTCTTC
TRBJ1-2 TRBD1 TRBV6-5 once CASSYSGGGYTF TGTGCCAGCAGTTACTCAGGGGGCGGCTACACCTTC
TRBJ2-1 . TRBV5-5 . CASSPQGATNEQFF TGTGCCAGCAGTCCGCAGGGTGCCACTAATGAGCAGTTCTTC
TRBJ2-2 TRBD1 TRBV25-1 . CASSESGGRTGELFF TGTGCCAGCAGTGAATCAGGGGGTAGGACCGGGGAGCTGTTTTTT
TRBJ1-2 TRBD1 TRBV7-9 few CASSLEAGGHYGYTF TGTGCCAGCAGCTTAGAAGCAGGGGGCCACTATGGCTACACCTTC
TRBJ1-4 . TRBV6-1 once CASSGARGADGTNEKLFF TGTGCCAGCAGTGGAGCCAGGGGCGCGGATGGCACTAATGAAAAACTGTTTTTT
TRBJ1-2 . TRBV2 . CASSVNGRGYTF TGTGCCAGCAGTGTAAACGGGAGGGGCTACACCTTC
TRBJ2-7 . TRBV12-5 once CASGLQGSYEQYF TGTGCTAGTGGTTTGCAAGGGTCCTACGAGCAGTACTTC
TRBJ1-1 . TRBV2 . CASSLTGVNTEAFF TGTGCCAGCAGTTTAACCGGGGTGAACACTGAAGCTTTCTTT
TRBJ2-7 TRBD1 TRBV18 . CASSSDRAYEQYF TGTGCCAGCTCATCGGACAGGGCCTACGAGCAGTACTTC
TRBJ1-2 . TRBV18 once CASSPGEAGYTF TGTGCCAGCTCACCAGGGGAAGCCGGCTACACCTTC
TRBJ2-3 . TRBV13 once CASSSTDTDTQYF TGTGCCAGCAGCTCGACAGATACAGATACGCAGTATTTT
TRBJ2-2 . TRBV7-3 . CASSLLNSLTPTGELFF TGTGCCAGCAGCTTACTGAATAGCCTCACCCCCACCGGCGAGCTGTTTTTT
TRBJ2-1 . TRBV5-1 . CASSLVGTVSNEQFF TGCGCCAGCAGCTTGGTTGGGACGGTCTCGAATGAGCAGTTCTTC
TRBJ2-7 TRBD2 TRBV10-3 many CAIRRTSGTYEQYF TGTGCCATCAGGAGGACTAGCGGGACCTACGAGCAGTACTTC
TRBJ2-1 . TRBV28 . CASSRTGVHNEQFF TGTGCCAGCAGCAGGACGGGAGTACACAATGAGCAGTTCTTC
TRBJ2-7 . TRBV6-5 . CATRGTGLSYEQYF TGTGCCACCCGGGGTACGGGCTTATCCTACGAGCAGTACTTC
TRBJ2-1 . TRBV2 . CASSAPGLATGNEQFF TGTGCCAGCAGTGCCCCTGGGCTAGCGACTGGGAATGAGCAGTTCTTC
TRBJ1-1 . TRBV7-8 . CASSLDTGLYTEAFF TGTGCCAGCAGCTTAGATACAGGGCTTTATACTGAAGCTTTCTTT
TRBJ2-5 . TRBV28 . CASGLPGETQYF TGTGCCAGCGGATTGCCCGGTGAGACCCAGTACTTC
TRBJ1-5 . TRBV7-8 . CASSLGSPLGQPQHF TGTGCCAGCAGCTTAGGTAGCCCTTTGGGTCAGCCCCAGCATTTT
TRBJ2-7 TRBD2 TRBV18 few CASSRTSGAYEQYF TGTGCCAGCTCACGGACTAGCGGGGCCTACGAGCAGTACTTC
TRBJ2-7 . TRBV11-2 . CASSLVGGRSYEQYF TGTGCCAGCAGCTTGGTTGGCGGTCGCTCCTACGAGCAGTACTTC
TRBJ1-2 TRBD1 TRBV27 . CASSLSPGGSGGYTF TGTGCCAGCAGTTTATCACCAGGGGGCTCTGGTGGCTACACCTTC
TRBJ1-2 . TRBV4-3 . CASSQGRGGYGYTF TGCGCCAGCAGCCAAGGTCGAGGGGGCTATGGCTACACCTTC
TRBJ1-2 TRBD1 TRBV5-1 once CASSPTGGNYGYTF TGCGCCAGCAGCCCTACAGGGGGCAACTATGGCTACACCTTC
TRBJ1-2 . TRBV19 few CALGRGGESRYGYTF TGTGCCCTAGGACGGGGGGGTGAGAGCCGCTATGGCTACACCTTC
TRBJ1-3 TRBD1 TRBV5-4 . CASSSTGSSSGNTIYF TGTGCCAGCAGCTCGACAGGGTCGAGCTCTGGAAACACCATATATTTT
TRBJ1-4 TRBD1 TRBV6-1 . CASSEALRTGTLGEKLFF TGTGCCAGCAGTGAGGCGCTTCGGACAGGGACCCTAGGCGAAAAACTGTTTTTT
TRBJ2-1 TRBD1 TRBV29-1 . CSGGQVYRNEQFF TGCAGCGGTGGACAGGTCTATCGCAATGAGCAGTTCTTC
TRBJ1-3 . TRBV18 . CASSKDRNTIYF TGTGCCAGCTCGAAGGACCGGAACACCATATATTTT
TRBJ2-1 . TRBV18 large CASSPSSGRNNEQFF TGTGCCAGCTCACCAAGTTCTGGGAGAAACAATGAGCAGTTCTTC
TRBJ1-6 TRBD1 TRBV12-3/TRBV12-4 . CGTGLNRAGPLHF TGTGGGACAGGGCTTAATCGGGCAGGGCCCCTCCACTTT
TRBJ1-5 TRBD1 TRBV2 . CASNRDRINQPQHF TGTGCCAGCAACCGGGACAGGATAAATCAGCCCCAGCATTTT
TRBJ1-5 . TRBV28 . CASSFRVGRRDNQPQHF TGTGCCAGCAGTTTTAGGGTCGGCAGGAGGGACAATCAGCCCCAGCATTTT
TRBJ1-4 TRBD1 TRBV7-2 . CASSLDRGREKLFF TGTGCCAGCAGCTTAGACAGGGGGCGGGAAAAACTGTTTTTT
TRBJ1-1 TRBD1 TRBV12-5 few CASVAGQVVANTEAFF TGTGCTAGTGTGGCGGGACAGGTCGTCGCTAACACTGAAGCTTTCTTT
TRBJ2-3 . TRBV5-6 . CASNKAILAESTDTQYF TGTGCCAGCAACAAGGCCATCTTAGCGGAGTCCACAGATACGCAGTATTTT